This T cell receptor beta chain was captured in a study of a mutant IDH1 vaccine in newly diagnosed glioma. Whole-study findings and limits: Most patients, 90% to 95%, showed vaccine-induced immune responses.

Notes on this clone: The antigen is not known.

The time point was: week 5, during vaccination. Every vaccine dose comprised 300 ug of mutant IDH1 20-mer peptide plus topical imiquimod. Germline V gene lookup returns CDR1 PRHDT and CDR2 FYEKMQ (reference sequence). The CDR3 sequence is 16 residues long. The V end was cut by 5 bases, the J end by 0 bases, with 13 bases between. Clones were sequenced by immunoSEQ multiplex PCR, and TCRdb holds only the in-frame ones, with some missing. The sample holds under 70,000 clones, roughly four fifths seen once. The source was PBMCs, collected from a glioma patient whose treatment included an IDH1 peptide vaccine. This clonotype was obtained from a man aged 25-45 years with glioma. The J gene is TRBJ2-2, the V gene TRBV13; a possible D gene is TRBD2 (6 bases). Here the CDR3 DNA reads TGTGCCAGCAGCCCAGCGGCGGGGCCGAACACCGGGGAGCTGTTTTTT. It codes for CASSPAAGPNTGELFF.